These 32 T cell receptor beta chains were all obtained from the same sample, sequenced in a study of blood T cells in healthy people across ages (dated by TCRdb to the mid-2010s). The library was prepared using 5' RACE. The sequencing machine was an Illumina HiSeq 2500. A second PCR of about 6 to 12 cycles was run with a J-beta primer mix and a sample-barcoded 5' primer. Starting from the raw public reads, TCRdb applied fastp trimming at Q25, assembled clones with MiXCR and retained in-frame beta chains. Duplicate CDR3 protein sequences are folded into a single record with the most common DNA and genes. The sample contains fewer than 1,000,000 distinct CDR3 sequences, roughly 44% of them found a single time. The top ten constitute about a fifth of the sample. Sequencing was performed on blood. The receptors originated from a man between 60 and 70 years old in good health.

This chain connects TRBV5-1 to TRBJ1-1; D gene uncertain. Trimming pared 0 bases from V and 2 bases from J, leaving 8 bases between. Germline loops: CDR1 SGHRS, CDR2 YFSETQ. CDR3 length: 14 amino acids. CDR3 amino acids: CASSLDSSNTEAFF. In DNA form, the CDR3 reads TGCGCCAGCAGCTTGGACTCCAGCAACACTGAAGCTTTCTTT.

This sequence joins TRBV18 and TRBJ1-5, with a weak D call TRBD1 (6 bases). CDR1 and CDR2 (germline): KGHSH, LQKENI. Trimming removed 1 base from V and 1 base from J, with 14 bases in between. This CDR3 has 17 amino acids. The CDR3 spells CASSPRNRVGSNQPQHF. CDR3 DNA sequence: TGTGCCAGCTCACCACGTAACAGGGTTGGAAGCAATCAGCCCCAGCATTTT.

V and J are TRBV6-2 or TRBV6-3 and TRBJ2-7, with 7 positions matching TRBD1. The CDR3 spans 15 residues. V gave up 7 bases and J gave up 3 bases; unmatched junction bases: 12. CDR1 and CDR2 from the germline V gene are MNHEY and SVGEGT. The CDR3 DNA reads as TGTGCCAGCACTAAGGCCGGGACAGCTGTCTACGAGCAGTACTTC. This translates into CASTKAGTAVYEQYF.

The gene calls are TRBV5-1 and TRBJ2-7; TRBD1 matches at 7 bases. Germline CDR1 reads SGHRS; CDR2 reads YFSETQ. CDR3 length: 14 residues. The trim removed 4 bases at V and 2 bases at J, leaving 6 bases unmatched. This CDR3 reads CASSEQGIAYEQYF. CDR3 bases: TGCGCCAGCAGCGAACAGGGGATTGCCTACGAGCAGTACTTC.

The chain recombines TRBV4-3 with TRBJ1-6, with a tentative D call TRBD1 (5 bases). CDR3 length: 16 amino acids. V dropped 0 bases and J dropped 7 bases, with 13 bases sitting between them. CDR1 is LGHNA, CDR2 YSLEER, per germline. This chain's CDR3 is CASSQDSAGSNSPLHF. Written as DNA, the CDR3 is TGCGCCAGCAGCCAAGATTCGGCAGGGTCAAATTCACCCCTCCACTTT.

This clonotype turned up a few times. This chain connects TRBV20-1 to TRBJ2-3; possible D gene TRBD2, 7 bases. The CDR3 runs to 15 residues. V lost 3 bases, J lost 3 bases, and 16 bases lay in between. In germline, CDR1 is DFQATT, CDR2 SNEGSKA (reference sequence). The CDR3 DNA sequence: TGCAGTGCTAGCCCGGGGGGCACGGGGACAGATACGCAGTATTTT. Encoded protein: CSASPGGTGTDTQYF.

This clonotype was picked up a small number of times. The chain uses TRBV12-3 or TRBV12-4 and TRBJ2-5; D is uncertain. The length of the CDR3 is 13 residues. The V end lost 1 base, the J end lost 7 bases, and 10 bases lay between the germline ends. The CDR3 coding sequence is TGTGCCAGCAGTTTAGTTGGCACGGGGACCCAGTACTTC. Translated, it gives CASSLVGTGTQYF.

The sample holds a few counts of this clonotype. CDR3 in DNA: TGTGCCACCAGCAGAGGGGCCTGGAACGAGCAGTACTTC. Translated, it gives CATSRGAWNEQYF. The rearrangement joins TRBV15 to TRBJ2-4; D is unresolved. The DNA matches TRBJ2-7 better at its end, which makes the J call doubtful. The CDR3 is 13 amino acids. In germline, CDR1 is LNHNV, CDR2 YYDKDF (reference sequence).

Of note for this clonotype: A junction boundary mismatches the germline segment, possibly from a read error. The chain joins TRBV20-1 to TRBJ2-5; 7 bases align to TRBD2. This CDR3 region has 13 residues. Germline V gene sequence: CDR1 DFQATT, CDR2 SNEGSKA (reference sequence). The CDR3 DNA reads as TGCAGTGCTAGAGAGACTAGCAGAAGGACCCTGTACTTC. It codes for CSARETSRRTLYF.

There are a few counts of this clonotype. The chain employs TRBV7-2 and TRBJ2-3, with 10 bases lining up with TRBD1. The CDR3 contains 17 residues. V was clipped by 5 bases and J by 2 bases; unmatched bases: 10. Germline V lookup: CDR1 SGHTA, CDR2 FQGNSA. The CDR3 spells CASSPIDRGRFTDTQYF. The CDR3 bases are TGTGCCAGCAGCCCAATTGACAGGGGGCGCTTCACAGATACGCAGTATTTT.

The chain has TRBV20-1 and TRBJ2-1, with D unresolved. V was clipped by 3 bases and J by 5 bases, with 8 bases between them. Per germline, CDR1 DFQATT and CDR2 SNEGSKA (reference sequence). The CDR3 has 12 residues. The CDR3 nucleotides read TGCAGTGCTAGGCGTGGGCACAATGAGCAGTTCTTC. Translation gives CSARRGHNEQFF.

Points on this clonotype: The junction departs from the called germline gene at one end, perhaps through a read error. This chain uses TRBV9 with TRBJ2-3, with no clear D. Germline V gene sequence: CDR1 SGDLS, CDR2 YYNGEE. The CDR3 loop spans 14 amino acids. CDR3 sequence: CASSVGPITDAQYF. The CDR3 region has the DNA TGTGCCAGCAGCGTAGGGCCCATCACAGATGCGCAGTATTTT.

A few counts support this clonotype. The chain couples TRBV3-1 to TRBJ2-2; 12 bases line up with TRBD1. There are 16 residues in the CDR3. Germline assignment: CDR1 LGHDT and CDR2 YNNKEL (reference sequence). Germline trimming cut 7 bases from V and 5 bases from J; bases unmatched to any gene: 8. The CDR3 is CASTEGQGALTGELFF. In DNA, the CDR3 is TGTGCCAGCACCGAGGGACAGGGGGCGCTGACCGGGGAGCTGTTTTTT. The full variable domain, rest sourced from reference TRBV3-1 and TRBJ2-2, is DTAVSQTPKYLVTQMGNDKSIKCEQNLGHDTMYWYKQDSKKFLKIMFSYNNKELIINETVPNRFSPKSPDKAHLNLHINSLELGDSAVYFCASTEGQGALTGELFFGEGSRLTVL.

This clonotype has just a few counts. This chain uses TRBV29-1 with TRBJ1-4; D is unclear. V shed 6 bases and J shed 6 bases, with 14 bases lying between them. This CDR3 has 13 amino acids. CDR1 and CDR2 from the germline V gene are SQVTM and ANQGSEA. This CDR3 is CSVQTVTDEKLFF. CDR3 DNA sequence: TGCAGCGTCCAGACCGTGACGGATGAAAAACTGTTTTTT.

This chain connects TRBV20-1 to TRBJ1-1; D is undetermined. V lost 3 bases, J lost 1 base, and 6 bases lay in between. CDR3 size: 12 residues. CDR1 and CDR2 (germline): DFQATT, SNEGSKA (reference sequence). The CDR3 nucleotides read TGCAGTGCTAGGCCAGCGAACACTGAAGCTTTCTTT. It codes for CSARPANTEAFF.

The V and J genes are TRBV19 and TRBJ2-3; D gene unclear. The germline gives CDR1 LNHDA, CDR2 SQIVND (reference sequence). The V and J ends lost 5 bases and 1 base respectively, with 10 bases between them. The CDR3 totals 14 residues. The CDR3 loop reads CASSVNYGTDTQYF. CDR3 in DNA: TGTGCCAGTAGTGTGAATTACGGCACAGATACGCAGTATTTT.

This clonotype was seen many times. The V call is TRBV29-1, the J call TRBJ2-1; D is possibly TRBD1 (6 bases). CDR1 SQVTM and CDR2 ANQGSEA come from the germline V gene. The CDR3 runs to 11 residues. Trimming left V 8 bases short and J 5 bases short, with 10 bases between. CDR3 sequence reads: CSLKGDNEQFF. The CDR3 coding sequence is TGCAGCCTTAAGGGGGACAATGAGCAGTTCTTC.

This clonotype was counted a few times. The J gene is TRBJ2-1, the V gene TRBV6-2 or TRBV6-3; 10 positions agree with TRBD2. There are 15 residues in the CDR3. V lost 5 bases and J lost 4; bases outside the gene matches: 5. Germline-derived CDR1 and CDR2 are MNHEY and SVGEGT. In nucleotides, the CDR3 is TGTGCCAGCAGTAGCGGGGGGGCCGGATACAATGAGCAGTTCTTC. It translates to CASSSGGAGYNEQFF.

The V call is TRBV7-2, the J call TRBJ2-7; TRBD1 matches at 9 bases. J was trimmed by 5 bases and V by 7 bases; bases with no gene match: 9. The CDR3 loop spans 14 amino acids. Germline assignment: CDR1 SGHTA and CDR2 FQGNSA. The CDR3 region has the DNA TGTGCCAGCATCACCGGGACAGGGTCCAACGAGCAGTACTTC. It encodes CASITGTGSNEQYF.

The chain links TRBV6-5 to TRBJ1-6; a weak D match, TRBD1 (5 bases). Germline-derived CDR1 and CDR2 are MNHEY and SVGAGI. The CDR3 is made up of 14 amino acids. V lost 5 bases, J lost 9 bases, and 14 bases lay in between. Here the CDR3 reads CASSRDRLRSPLHF. CDR3 DNA sequence: TGTGCCAGCAGTCGGGACCGCCTTCGTTCACCCCTCCACTTT.

CDR3 in amino acids: CASSYWDRSYNSPLHF. The DNA for the CDR3 is TGTGCCAGCAGTTACTGGGACAGATCCTATAATTCACCCCTCCACTTT. V gene TRBV6-2 or TRBV6-3 combines with J gene TRBJ1-6, with 7 bases fitting TRBD1. This CDR3 contains 16 residues. In germline, CDR1 is MNHEY, CDR2 SVGEGT. V dropped 1 base and J dropped 1; count of bases not matched to a gene: 1.

This clonotype came up a few times. The chain carries TRBV27 and TRBJ1-5, with TRBD1 matching over 7 bases. After removal of 9 bases from V and 5 bases from J, the junction contained 10 bases not matched to a gene. Germline CDR1 reads MNHEY; CDR2 reads SMNVEV (reference sequence). There are 14 residues in the CDR3. This CDR3 is CASSPGTDYQPQHF. In nucleotides, the CDR3 is TGTGCCAGTTCCCCCGGGACAGATTATCAGCCCCAGCATTTT.

V usage is TRBV6-5 and J usage is TRBJ2-3; a possible D gene is TRBD2 (6 bases). Trimming took off 2 bases at V and 6 bases at J, with 24 bases between the two ends. CDR3 length equals 18 residues. Germline V gene lookup returns CDR1 MNHEY and CDR2 SVGAGI. The CDR3: CASSYRSNRLGLRDTQYF. The CDR3 coding sequence is TGTGCCAGCAGTTACCGTAGTAATAGACTAGGGTTAAGGGATACGCAGTATTTT.

The chain links TRBV6-2 or TRBV6-3 to TRBJ2-7; TRBD1 aligns across 8 bases. V gave up 4 bases and J gave up 2 bases; unmatched junction bases: 10. CDR1 is MNHEY and CDR2 is SVGEGT in the germline V gene. This CDR3 spans 16 amino acids. The CDR3 bases are TGTGCCAGCAGTTTCATGTCGGACAGGGAGGCCTACGAGCAGTACTTC. Translated, it gives CASSFMSDREAYEQYF.

This clonotype has just a few counts. V is TRBV4-1 and J is TRBJ1-2, with TRBD1 matching 9 bases. CDR3 length: 18 residues. Germline CDR1 MGHRA, CDR2 YSYEKL. With V trimmed by 0 bases and J by 3 bases, 11 bases remained unmatched. Written as DNA, the CDR3 is TGCGCCAGCAGCCAAGATCCCGGGACAGGGCGACGAGACTATGGCTACACCTTC. Its protein is CASSQDPGTGRRDYGYTF.

This sequence joins TRBV7-9 and TRBJ2-5; D not certain. The CDR3 runs 12 residues. CDR1 is SEHNR, CDR2 FQNEAQ, per germline (reference sequence). Trimming left V 5 bases short and J 10 bases short, with 14 bases between. The CDR3 loop reads CASSPLQEVQYF. In DNA, the CDR3 is TGTGCCAGCAGCCCCTTACAAGAGGTCCAGTACTTC.

This chain connects TRBV2 to TRBJ1-2; 7 bases map to TRBD1. V shed 5 bases and J 8 bases; nucleotides not matched to a gene: 8. Germline CDR1 is SNHLY and CDR2 is FYNNEI. This CDR3 spans 13 amino acids. CDR3 DNA: TGTGCCAGCAGTATAACAGGGGTGCGCGGCTACACCTTC. Its protein product is CASSITGVRGYTF.

This clonotype has a count of ten or more. The chain recombines TRBV4-1 with TRBJ1-1; D not resolved. The CDR3 is 14 residues long. V was shortened by 4 bases and J by 1 base, with 10 bases between the two germline ends. Germline V gene lookup returns CDR1 MGHRA and CDR2 YSYEKL. CDR3: CASSPSPGNTEAFF. For the CDR3, the DNA is TGCGCCAGCAGCCCGTCTCCCGGGAACACTGAAGCTTTCTTT.

Ten or more counts support this clonotype. This chain joins TRBV5-6 and TRBJ1-5; a weak D match, TRBD1 (6 bases). Trimming shortened V by 0 bases and J by 3 bases, and 7 bases separated the two germline ends. This CDR3 comprises 14 residues. Per the germline V gene, CDR1 is SGHDT and CDR2 is YYEEEE. Written as DNA, the CDR3 is TGTGCCAGCAGCTTGGGGACAGCCAATCAGCCCCAGCATTTT. It encodes CASSLGTANQPQHF.

In its sample, this clonotype was seen a few times. This chain links TRBV20-1 with TRBJ2-7; 10 positions agree with TRBD2. Germline CDR1 is DFQATT and CDR2 is SNEGSKA (reference sequence). Trimming cost V 5 bases and J 0 bases; bases outside gene matches: 4. The CDR3 is made up of 14 amino acids. The chain's CDR3 is CSAAGLAFSYEQYF. DNA of the CDR3: TGCAGTGCTGCGGGACTAGCGTTCTCCTACGAGCAGTACTTC.

The chain combines TRBV12-3 or TRBV12-4 with TRBJ1-2; the match to TRBD1 covers 8 bases. V lost 7 bases and J lost 3; bases outside the gene matches: 4. The CDR3 has 13 residues. The DNA for the CDR3 is TGTGCCAGCATTAGACAGGGGTACTATGGCTACACCTTC. Residues: CASIRQGYYGYTF.

The chain joins TRBV2 to TRBJ1-2; 10 bases fit TRBD1. V lost 2 bases and J lost 8; bases outside the gene matches: 5. The CDR3 has 14 residues. Per germline, CDR1 SNHLY and CDR2 FYNNEI. CDR3 residues: CASSERDRGEGYTF. The CDR3 nucleotides are TGTGCCAGCAGTGAAAGGGACAGGGGTGAGGGCTACACCTTC. Variable domain in full (rest from reference TRBV2 and TRBJ1-2): EPEVTQTPSHQVTQMGQEVILRCVPISNHLYFYWYRQILGQKVEFLVSFYNNEISEKSEIFDDQFSVERPDGSNFTLKIRSTKLEDSAMYFCASSERDRGEGYTFGSGTRLTVV.